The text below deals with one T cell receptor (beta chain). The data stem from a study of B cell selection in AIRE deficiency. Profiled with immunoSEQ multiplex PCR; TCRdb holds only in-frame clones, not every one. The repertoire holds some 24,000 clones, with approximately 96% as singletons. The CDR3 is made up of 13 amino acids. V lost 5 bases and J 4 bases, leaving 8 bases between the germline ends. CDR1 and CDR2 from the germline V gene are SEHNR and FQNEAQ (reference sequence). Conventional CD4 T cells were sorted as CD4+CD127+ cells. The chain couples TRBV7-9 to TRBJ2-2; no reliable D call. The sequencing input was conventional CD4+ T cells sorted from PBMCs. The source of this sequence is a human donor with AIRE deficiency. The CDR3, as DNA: TGTGCCAGCAGCCGATTCCTCACCGGGGAGCTGTTTTTT. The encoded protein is CASSRFLTGELFF.